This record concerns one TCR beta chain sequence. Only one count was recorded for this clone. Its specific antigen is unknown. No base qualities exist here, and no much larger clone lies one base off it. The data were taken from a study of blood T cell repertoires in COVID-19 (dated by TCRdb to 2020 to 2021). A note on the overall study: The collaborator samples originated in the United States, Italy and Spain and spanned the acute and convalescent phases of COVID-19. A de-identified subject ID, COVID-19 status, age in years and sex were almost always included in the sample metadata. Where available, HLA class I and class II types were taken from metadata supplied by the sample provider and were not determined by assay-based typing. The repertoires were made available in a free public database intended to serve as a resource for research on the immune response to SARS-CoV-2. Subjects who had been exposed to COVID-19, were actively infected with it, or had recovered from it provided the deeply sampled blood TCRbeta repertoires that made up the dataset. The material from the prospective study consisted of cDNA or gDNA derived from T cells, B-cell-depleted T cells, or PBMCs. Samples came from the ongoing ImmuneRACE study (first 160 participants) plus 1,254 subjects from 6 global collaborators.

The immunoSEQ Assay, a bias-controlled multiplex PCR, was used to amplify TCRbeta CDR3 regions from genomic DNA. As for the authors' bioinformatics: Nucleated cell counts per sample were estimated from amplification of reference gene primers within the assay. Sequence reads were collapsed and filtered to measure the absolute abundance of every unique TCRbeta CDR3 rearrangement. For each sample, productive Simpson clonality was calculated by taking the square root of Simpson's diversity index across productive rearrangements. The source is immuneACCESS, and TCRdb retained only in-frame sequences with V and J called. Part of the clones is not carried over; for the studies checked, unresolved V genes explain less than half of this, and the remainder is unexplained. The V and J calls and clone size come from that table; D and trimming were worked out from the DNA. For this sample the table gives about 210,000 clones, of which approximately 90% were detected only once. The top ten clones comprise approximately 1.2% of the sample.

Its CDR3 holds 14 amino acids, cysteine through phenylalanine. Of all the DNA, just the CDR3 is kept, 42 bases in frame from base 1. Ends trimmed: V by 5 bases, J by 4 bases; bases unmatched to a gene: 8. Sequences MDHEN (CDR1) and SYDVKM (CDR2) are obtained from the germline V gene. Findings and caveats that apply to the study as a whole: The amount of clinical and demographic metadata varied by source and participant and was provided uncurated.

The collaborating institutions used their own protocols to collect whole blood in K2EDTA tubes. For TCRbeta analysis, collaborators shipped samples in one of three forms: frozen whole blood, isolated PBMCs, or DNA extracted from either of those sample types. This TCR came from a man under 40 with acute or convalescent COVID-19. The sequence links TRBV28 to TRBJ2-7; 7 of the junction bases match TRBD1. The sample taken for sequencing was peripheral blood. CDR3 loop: CASSIRQGSYEQYF. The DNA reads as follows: TGTGCCAGCAGTATCCGACAGGGCTCTTACGAGCAGTACTTC. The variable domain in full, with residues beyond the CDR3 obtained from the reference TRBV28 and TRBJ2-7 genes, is DVKVTQSSRYLVKRTGEKVFLECVQDMDHENMFWYRQDPGLGLRLIYFSYDVKMKEKGDIPEGYSVSREKKERFSLILESASTNQTSMYLCASSIRQGSYEQYFGPGTRLTVT.